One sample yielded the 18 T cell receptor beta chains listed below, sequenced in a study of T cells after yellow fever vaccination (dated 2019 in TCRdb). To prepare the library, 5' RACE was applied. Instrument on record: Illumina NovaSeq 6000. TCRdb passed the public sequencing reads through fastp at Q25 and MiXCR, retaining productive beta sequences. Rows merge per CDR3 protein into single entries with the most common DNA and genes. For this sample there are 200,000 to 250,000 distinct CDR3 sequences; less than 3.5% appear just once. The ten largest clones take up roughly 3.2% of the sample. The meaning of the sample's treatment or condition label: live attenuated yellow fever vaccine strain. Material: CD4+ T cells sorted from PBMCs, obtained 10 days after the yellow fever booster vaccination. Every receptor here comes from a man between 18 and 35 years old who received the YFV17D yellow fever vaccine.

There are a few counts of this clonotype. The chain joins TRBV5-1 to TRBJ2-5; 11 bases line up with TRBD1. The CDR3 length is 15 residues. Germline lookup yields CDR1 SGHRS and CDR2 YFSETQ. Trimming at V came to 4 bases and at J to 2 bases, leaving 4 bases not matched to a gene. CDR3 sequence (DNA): TGCGCCAGCAGCCACGGGACAGGGGGTCAAGAGACCCAGTACTTC. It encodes CASSHGTGGQETQYF.

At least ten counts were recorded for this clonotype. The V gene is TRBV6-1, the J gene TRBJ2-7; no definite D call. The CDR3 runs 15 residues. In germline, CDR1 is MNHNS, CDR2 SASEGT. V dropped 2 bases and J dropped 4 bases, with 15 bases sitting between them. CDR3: CASSERNGFTYEQYV. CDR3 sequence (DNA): TGTGCCAGCAGTGAAAGGAACGGATTCACTTACGAGCAGTACGTC.

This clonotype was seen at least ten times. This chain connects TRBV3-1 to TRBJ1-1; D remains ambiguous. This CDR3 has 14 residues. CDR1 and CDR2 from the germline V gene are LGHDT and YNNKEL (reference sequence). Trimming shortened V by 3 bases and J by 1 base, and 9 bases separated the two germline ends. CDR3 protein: CASSQERTNTEAFF. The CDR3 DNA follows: TGTGCCAGCAGCCAGGAACGGACGAACACTGAAGCTTTCTTT.

CDR3 protein: CASRPSNYGYTF. The CDR3 nucleotides read TGTGCCAGCAGGCCTTCTAACTATGGCTACACCTTC. The chain recombines TRBV6-1 with TRBJ1-2, with D unresolved. Germline V gene lookup returns CDR1 MNHNS and CDR2 SASEGT. V lost 6 bases and J 0 bases, leaving 5 bases between the germline ends. There are 12 residues in the CDR3.

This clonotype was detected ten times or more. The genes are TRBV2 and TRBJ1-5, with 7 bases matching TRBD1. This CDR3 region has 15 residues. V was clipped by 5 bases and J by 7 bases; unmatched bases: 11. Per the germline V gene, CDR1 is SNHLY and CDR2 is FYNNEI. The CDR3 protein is CASSRETGPGQPQHF. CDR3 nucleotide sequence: TGTGCCAGCAGTCGAGAGACAGGGCCCGGGCAGCCCCAGCATTTT. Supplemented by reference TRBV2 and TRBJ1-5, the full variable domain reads EPEVTQTPSHQVTQMGQEVILRCVPISNHLYFYWYRQILGQKVEFLVSFYNNEISEKSEIFDDQFSVERPDGSNFTLKIRSTKLEDSAMYFCASSRETGPGQPQHFGDGTRLSIL.

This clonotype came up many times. The CDR3 DNA reads as TGTGCCAGCAGTTACACCCGTTCCGTTCAGCCCCAGCATTTT. Translated, it gives CASSYTRSVQPQHF. This chain connects TRBV6-2 or TRBV6-3 to TRBJ1-5; the D is unclear. This CDR3 is 14 amino acids long. V shed 2 bases and J shed 6 bases, with 11 bases lying between them. Germline CDR1 is MNHEY and CDR2 is SVGEGT.

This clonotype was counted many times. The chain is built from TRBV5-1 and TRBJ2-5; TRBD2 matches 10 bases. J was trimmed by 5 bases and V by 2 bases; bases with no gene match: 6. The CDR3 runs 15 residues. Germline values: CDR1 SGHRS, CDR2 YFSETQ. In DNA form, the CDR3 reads TGCGCCAGCAGCTTACCAGCGGGGGGGCGTGAGACCCAGTACTTC. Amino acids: CASSLPAGGRETQYF. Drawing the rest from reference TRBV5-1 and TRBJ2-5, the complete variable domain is KAGVTQTPRYLIKTRGQQVTLSCSPISGHRSVSWYQQTPGQGLQFLFEYFSETQRNKGNFPGRFSGRQFSNSRSEMNVSTLELGDSALYLCASSLPAGGRETQYFGPGTRLLVL.

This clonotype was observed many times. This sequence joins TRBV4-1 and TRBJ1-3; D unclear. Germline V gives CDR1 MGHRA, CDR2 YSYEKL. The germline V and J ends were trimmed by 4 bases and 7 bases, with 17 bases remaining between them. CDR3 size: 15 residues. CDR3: CASSPPPRQKNTIYF. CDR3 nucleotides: TGCGCCAGCAGCCCGCCTCCCAGACAAAAGAACACCATATATTTT.

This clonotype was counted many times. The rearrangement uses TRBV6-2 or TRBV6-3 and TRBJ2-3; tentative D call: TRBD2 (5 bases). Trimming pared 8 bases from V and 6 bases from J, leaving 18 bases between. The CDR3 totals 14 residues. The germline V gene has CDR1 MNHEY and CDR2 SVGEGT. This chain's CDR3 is CASERGTQRDTQYF. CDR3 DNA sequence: TGTGCCAGCGAACGGGGAACCCAACGGGATACGCAGTATTTT.

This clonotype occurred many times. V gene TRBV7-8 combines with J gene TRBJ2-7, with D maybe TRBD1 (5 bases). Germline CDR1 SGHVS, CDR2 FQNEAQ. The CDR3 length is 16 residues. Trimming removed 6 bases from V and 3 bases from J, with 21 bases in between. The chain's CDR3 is CASSVGSGQGSYEQYF. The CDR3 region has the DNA TGTGCCAGCAGTGTGGGTTCCGGTCAGGGAAGCTACGAGCAGTACTTC. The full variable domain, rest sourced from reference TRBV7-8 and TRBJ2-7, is GAGVSQSPRYKVAKRGQDVALRCDPISGHVSLFWYQQALGQGPEFLTYFQNEAQLDKSGLPSDRFFAERPEGSVSTLKIQRTQQEDSAVYLCASSVGSGQGSYEQYFGPGTRLTVT.

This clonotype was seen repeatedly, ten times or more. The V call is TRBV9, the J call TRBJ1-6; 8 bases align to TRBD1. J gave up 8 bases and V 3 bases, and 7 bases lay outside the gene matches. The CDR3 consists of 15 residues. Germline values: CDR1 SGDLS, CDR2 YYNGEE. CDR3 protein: CASSARTGWHSPLHF. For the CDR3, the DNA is TGTGCCAGCAGCGCTCGGACAGGGTGGCATTCACCCCTCCACTTT.

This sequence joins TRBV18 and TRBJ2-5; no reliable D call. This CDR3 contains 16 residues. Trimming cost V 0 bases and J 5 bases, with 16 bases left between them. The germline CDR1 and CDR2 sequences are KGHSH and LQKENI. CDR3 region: CASSPPISPIRETQYF. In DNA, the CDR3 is TGTGCCAGCTCACCACCTATATCGCCCATAAGGGAGACCCAGTACTTC. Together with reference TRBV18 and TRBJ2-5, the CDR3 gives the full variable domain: NAGVMQNPRHLVRRRGQEARLRCSPMKGHSHVYWYRQLPEEGLKFMVYLQKENIIDESGMPKERFSAEFPKEGPSILRIQQVVRGDSAAYFCASSPPISPIRETQYFGPGTRLLVL.

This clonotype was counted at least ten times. CDR3 in amino acids: CASSFTGGWSSYEQYF. The DNA of the CDR3 is TGCGCCAGCAGCTTTACAGGGGGCTGGAGCTCCTACGAGCAGTACTTC. The rearrangement joins TRBV5-1 to TRBJ2-7; TRBD1 agrees at 9 bases. The CDR3 consists of 16 residues. CDR1 is SGHRS and CDR2 is YFSETQ in the germline V gene. Germline trimming cut 2 bases from V and 0 bases from J; bases unmatched to any gene: 6.

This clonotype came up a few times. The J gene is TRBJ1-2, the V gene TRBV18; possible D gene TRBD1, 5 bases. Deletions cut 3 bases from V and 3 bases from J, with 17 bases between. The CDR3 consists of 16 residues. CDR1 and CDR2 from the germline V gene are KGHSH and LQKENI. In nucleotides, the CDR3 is TGTGCCAGCTCACCGGCAGGGCTGAACCTCCACTATGGCTACACCTTC. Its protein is CASSPAGLNLHYGYTF.

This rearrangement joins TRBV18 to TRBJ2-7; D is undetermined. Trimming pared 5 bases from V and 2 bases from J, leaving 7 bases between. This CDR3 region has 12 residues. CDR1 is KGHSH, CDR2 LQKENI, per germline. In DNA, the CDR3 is TGTGCCAGCTCATCAGAAACCTACGAGCAGTACGTC. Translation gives CASSSETYEQYV.

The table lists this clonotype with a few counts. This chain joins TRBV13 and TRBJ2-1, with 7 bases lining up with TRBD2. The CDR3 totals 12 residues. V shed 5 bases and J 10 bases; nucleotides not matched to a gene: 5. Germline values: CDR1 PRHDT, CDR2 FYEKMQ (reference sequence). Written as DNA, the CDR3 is TGTGCCAGCAGCCTAACTAGCGCAGAGCAGTTCTTC. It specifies CASSLTSAEQFF.

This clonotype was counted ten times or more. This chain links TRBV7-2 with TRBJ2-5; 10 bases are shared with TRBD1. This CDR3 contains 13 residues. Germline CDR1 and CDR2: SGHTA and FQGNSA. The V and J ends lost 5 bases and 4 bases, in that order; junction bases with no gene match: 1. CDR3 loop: CASSRDRGETQYF. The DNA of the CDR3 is TGTGCCAGCAGCCGGGACAGGGGAGAGACCCAGTACTTC.

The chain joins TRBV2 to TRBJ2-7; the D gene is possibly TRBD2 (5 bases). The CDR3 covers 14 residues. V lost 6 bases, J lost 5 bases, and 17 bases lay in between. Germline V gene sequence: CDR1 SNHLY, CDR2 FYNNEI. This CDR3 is CASSRAGAPNEQYF. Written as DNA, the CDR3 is TGTGCCAGCAGCCGGGCGGGCGCTCCCAACGAGCAGTACTTC.